Sequencing of this TCR beta chain was carried out in a study of T cells in Graves' hyperthyroidism and ophthalmopathy. The study's findings and limits: Classification by a 13 V-J model distinguished ophthalmopathy from stable hyperthyroidism.

CDR3 size: 15 residues. Deletions cut 0 bases from V and 1 base from J, with 10 bases between. Germline V CDR1 and CDR2: SGHRS, YFSETQ. It was considered stable Graves' hyperthyroidism when ophthalmopathy did not progress within 18 months. What was amplified from RNA transcripts were TCR beta CDR3 regions. A set of HTBI primers served as the primers for a first-round RT-PCR of the TCR CDR3. TCRdb recomputed calls from the multiplex PCR reads with MiXCR, one row per CDR3 protein. Of roughly 300,000 distinct CDR3 sequences in the sample, about 20% were seen once. This clonotype was counted many times. Its antigen is unidentified.

The V call is TRBV5-1, the J call TRBJ1-1; D is unresolved. This TCR came from a woman between 45 and 65 years old with Graves' hyperthyroidism. The sample comprised blood. The CDR3 sequence: CASSLGVRTNTEAFF. CDR3 bases: TGCGCCAGCAGCTTGGGAGTCAGGACGAACACTGAAGCTTTCTTT.